Here is one T cell receptor beta chain with its context. Generated by immunoSEQ multiplex PCR, the TCRdb table keeps only in-frame clones and is missing some. The top ten clones hold 10% to 15% of a sample with some 200,000 clones, 82% of them seen once. This entry is derived from a study of blood T cell repertoires in COVID-19. Per the germline V gene, CDR1 is WSHSY and CDR2 is SAAADI. With 4 bases clipped from V and 1 base from J, the junction kept 8 bases outside the gene matches. There are 16 residues in the CDR3. The V call is TRBV10-2, the J call TRBJ2-7; 9 nucleotides align to TRBD1. This TCR derives from a middle-aged man who had recovered from COVID-19. Sequences were obtained from PBMCs or T cells enriched from blood (not recorded which). CDR3 nucleotides: TGCGCCAGCAGTGGGGAGACAGGGGGTTATTCCTACGAGCAGTACTTC. Amino acid sequence: CASSGETGGYSYEQYF.